This T cell receptor beta chain originates from a study of T cells in Graves' hyperthyroidism and ophthalmopathy (dated by TCRdb to the late 2010s). General notes on the study: To identify distinguishing TCR V-J signatures, a discovery cohort of around 100 patients was used, comprising under 45 with Graves' ophthalmopathy and 55 to 65 with stable Graves' hyperthyroidism. An independent validation cohort of under 20 hyperthyroidism patients and roughly 16 patients who later progressed to ophthalmopathy tested prospective prediction of ophthalmopathy. For training and testing, the roughly 97 patients in the discovery cohort were randomly divided in a 7:3 ratio. The study also compared thyroid tissue and blood T-cell repertoires from a handful of Graves' hyperthyroidism patients. After sampling, hyperthyroidism patients received methimazole starting at 30 mg daily, and ophthalmopathy patients received high-dose intravenous methylprednisolone. The paper describes TCR Vbeta CDR3 sequencing of around 130 peripheral blood samples, made up of 43 ophthalmopathy patients, approximately 73 hyperthyroidism patients and 17 progressor patients. Broader findings and caveats from the paper: Sample size was not statistically predetermined, and investigators were not blinded to group allocation. In cross-validation, a model built on a 13 V-J signature told ophthalmopathy apart from stable hyperthyroidism with 85% to 90% sensitivity and approximately 84% specificity, and in testing the same model reached 80%/75%. Blood samples also contained most of the expanded thyroid clonotypes (frequency above 0.001), which suggests that blood repertoires may reflect thyroid immune responses. In validation, the model predicted progression to ophthalmopathy with 55% to 71% sensitivity and roughly 75% specificity, a median of approximately 6.5 months before onset.

V ends up 3 bases short and J 6 bases short, with an unmatched junction base count of 3. The CDR3 covers 15 residues, taking in both the cysteine and the phenylalanine. The entry retains the CDR3 DNA only, 45 bases that are in frame from base 1. Taken from the germline V gene, the CDR1 and CDR2 loops are MGHDK and SYGVNS. The TCR beta CDR3 regions were amplified from RNA transcripts. The first round of RT-PCR for the TCR CDR3 was performed with the HTBI primer set and the Qiagen OneStep RT-PCR kit. A second multiplex PCR round built the libraries, followed by size selection and purification. Paired-end sequencing of the libraries was performed with 100 bp reads on an Illumina HiSeq2000. The source study handled its data this way. Raw data were processed with SOAPnuke, discarding reads with adapters, uncalled bases, mean Phred below 15, or no exact constant-primer or identifier match. COPE v1.2.5 was used to merge the high-quality paired reads, and each unique nucleotide sequence was defined as a clonotype. MiTCR v1.1 was used to align the clonotypes against IMGT TRBV, TRBD and TRBJ reference segments. Analysis was restricted to V-J combinations with a frequency above 0.0001, which covered just over 98% of repertoires. A TCS score was defined as the ratio between F50 (clonal expansion) and ExV (chaos), using BLOSUM62-based TCRdist between CDR3 peptides within each V-J. Welch's t-statistics and random forest reduced roughly 540 V-J features to about 13, which were used in a naive Bayes classifier (R e1071). The Morisita-Horn index was used to measure how similar the thyroid and blood repertoires were. TCRdb applied fastp at Q25 and MiXCR to the public reads, then kept only in-frame beta chains. For every CDR3 protein sequence, its rows merge into one entry that carries the most common genes and DNA. TCRdb, not the original authors, processed these V and J calls. In this sample the table shows a few hundred thousand distinct CDR3 sequences, around 46% of which occur a single time. 7.5% to 8.5% of the sample is taken by the ten largest.

This clonotype was recorded many times. Its antigen is unknown. No base quality information exists; no much larger clone differs at one position. A patient counted as having stable Graves' hyperthyroidism if no progression to ophthalmopathy occurred over 18 months of follow-up. Hyperthyroidism patients were aged 18 to 65 years and newly diagnosed, with disease duration of less than 2 months. The study excluded patients with uncontrolled infections, other autoimmune diseases, pregnancy or lactation. Diagnoses were based on clinical symptoms, serum thyroxine and TRAb, thyroid ultrasound and orbital computed tomography. Total RNA was extracted with Trizol reagent, and quality was checked on an Agilent 2100 Bioanalyzer.

Sequenced sample: peripheral blood or thyroid tissue (not recorded which). This receptor was taken from a woman aged 18-29 years with Graves' hyperthyroidism. The chain links TRBV25-1 with TRBJ1-6; 9 bases in the middle match TRBD1. The nucleotide sequence reads TGTGCCAGCAGTGACAGGGACAGGGTTAATTCACCCCTCCACTTT. Its amino acids are CASSDRDRVNSPLHF.